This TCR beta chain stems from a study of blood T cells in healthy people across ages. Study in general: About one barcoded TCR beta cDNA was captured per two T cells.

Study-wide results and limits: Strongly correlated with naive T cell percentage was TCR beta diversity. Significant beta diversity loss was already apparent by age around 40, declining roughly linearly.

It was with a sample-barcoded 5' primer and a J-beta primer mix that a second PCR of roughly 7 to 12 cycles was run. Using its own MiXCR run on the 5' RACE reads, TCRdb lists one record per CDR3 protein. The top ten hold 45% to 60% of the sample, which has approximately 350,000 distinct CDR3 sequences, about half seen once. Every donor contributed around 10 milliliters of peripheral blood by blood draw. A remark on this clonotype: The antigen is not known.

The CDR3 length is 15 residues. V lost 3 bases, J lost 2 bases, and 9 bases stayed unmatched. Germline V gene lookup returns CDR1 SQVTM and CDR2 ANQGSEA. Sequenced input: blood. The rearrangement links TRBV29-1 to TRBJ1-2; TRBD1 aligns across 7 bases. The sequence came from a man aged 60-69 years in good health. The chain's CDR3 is CSVEGDRVKNYGYTF. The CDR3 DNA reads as TGCAGCGTTGAGGGAGACAGGGTAAAGAACTATGGCTACACCTTC.